The 30 T cell receptor beta chains below all came from one sample that was sequenced in a study of cytomegalovirus exposure and HLA in healthy donors. The study ran its PCR with 60 Vbeta and 13 Jbeta primers. Repertoires were generated with immunoSEQ multiplex PCR, while TCRdb's copy carries only in-frame clones and drops some. The specimen's table records 100,000 to 150,000 clones. Sequencing used PBMCs. These TCRs come from a man younger than 40 in good health and CMV-seronegative.

The chain has TRBV28 and TRBJ2-7, with TRBD2 matching 8 bases. Germline lookup yields CDR1 MDHEN and CDR2 SYDVKM. The ends lost 2 bases at V and 2 bases at J; junction bases unmatched: 5. The CDR3 extends over 15 amino acids. The DNA of the CDR3 is TGTGCCAGCAGTTTAGGCGGGGGGCCCCCCTACGAGCAGTACTTC. Translating gives CASSLGGGPPYEQYF.

V usage is TRBV7-9 and J usage is TRBJ2-3; D is undetermined. CDR1 is SEHNR and CDR2 is FQNEAQ in the germline V gene (reference sequence). V gave up 0 bases and J gave up 2 bases, with 9 bases separating them. This CDR3 has 15 residues. CDR3 loop: CASSLAARNTDTQYF. CDR3 coding DNA: TGTGCCAGCAGCTTAGCAGCGAGGAACACAGATACGCAGTATTTT.

The chain uses TRBV10-3 and TRBJ1-1, with 7 bases identical to TRBD1. The CDR3 covers 14 residues. The ends lost 0 bases at V and 6 bases at J; junction bases unmatched: 4. The germline CDR1 and CDR2 sequences are ENHRY and SYGVKD. The CDR3 sequence: CAISESAQGAEAFF. DNA of the CDR3: TGTGCCATCAGTGAGTCGGCTCAGGGGGCTGAAGCTTTCTTT.

Comment on this clone: Germline is not matched at one junction end, which may reflect a read error. V is TRBV2 and J is TRBJ1-4; 12 bases align to TRBD1. This CDR3 spans 15 amino acids. Germline CDR1 reads SNHLY; CDR2 reads FYNNEI. CDR3 sequence reads: CASREGTGGNEKLFF. In DNA, the CDR3 is TGTGCCAGCAGGGAAGGGACAGGGGGCAACGAAAAACTGTTTTTT.

V usage is TRBV15 and J usage is TRBJ2-2; no firm D call. Germline values: CDR1 LNHNV, CDR2 YYDKDF (reference sequence). The CDR3 extends over 16 amino acids. Trimming removed 0 bases from V and 7 bases from J, with 15 bases in between. Here the CDR3 DNA reads TGTGCCACCAGCAGAGATGGCCCTAGTGACGGCGGGGAGCTGTTTTTT. The encoded protein is CATSRDGPSDGGELFF.

The chain couples TRBV5-1 to TRBJ2-1; 9 bases align to TRBD1. Trimming removed 4 bases from V and 4 bases from J; junction bases left unmatched: 6. The CDR3 loop spans 15 amino acids. Per the germline V gene, CDR1 is SGHRS and CDR2 is YFSETQ. The CDR3 DNA reads as TGCGCCAGCAGCCCGGGACAGGGAGTTTACAATGAGCAGTTCTTC. Its protein is CASSPGQGVYNEQFF.

The rearrangement uses TRBV7-7 and TRBJ1-1, with D uncertain. Germline V gene sequence: CDR1 SSHAT, CDR2 FNYEAQ (reference sequence). The V gene lost 1 base and the J gene lost 4 bases, with 7 bases spanning the gap. The CDR3 length is 13 residues. CDR3 bases: TGTGCCAGCAGCTTAGAGCTGAGCACTGAAGCTTTCTTT. Translating it yields CASSLELSTEAFF.

The V gene is TRBV19, the J gene TRBJ1-5; 8 nucleotides line up with TRBD1. From germline, CDR1 is LNHDA and CDR2 SQIVND (reference sequence). The J segment lost 2 bases and the V segment lost 4 bases, leaving 1 base of the junction unmatched. There are 14 residues in the CDR3. The CDR3 loop is CASSTTGGNQPQHF. In nucleotides, the CDR3 is TGTGCCAGTAGTACGACAGGGGGCAATCAGCCCCAGCATTTT.

V gene TRBV19 combines with J gene TRBJ2-7; the match to TRBD1 covers 9 bases. The CDR3 has 15 residues. CDR1 is LNHDA, CDR2 SQIVND, per germline (reference sequence). V dropped 3 bases and J dropped 1; count of bases not matched to a gene: 4. The CDR3 here is CASSIGTGHSYEQYF. The CDR3 DNA is TGTGCCAGTAGTATTGGGACAGGGCATTCCTACGAGCAGTACTTC.

The genes are TRBV5-1 and TRBJ2-2; D might be TRBD1 (6 bases). Trimming stripped 0 bases from V and 3 bases from J, with 9 bases between. The CDR3 covers 15 residues. Germline CDR1 SGHRS, CDR2 YFSETQ. The DNA of the CDR3 is TGCGCCAGCAGCTTGGGGCCAGGGGACACCGGGGAGCTGTTTTTT. The encoded protein is CASSLGPGDTGELFF.

This rearrangement joins TRBV29-1 to TRBJ2-4, with D possibly being TRBD1 (6 bases). Trimming removed 1 base at V and 12 bases at J, with 10 bases between. The CDR3 extends over 11 amino acids. Germline values: CDR1 SQVTM, CDR2 ANQGSEA. The CDR3 region has the DNA TGCAGCGTTGAAGTACAGGGCACTCAGTACTTC. Translation gives CSVEVQGTQYF.

The rearrangement uses TRBV18 and TRBJ2-2; the D gene is possibly TRBD1 (6 bases). This CDR3 region has 14 residues. CDR1 and CDR2 from the germline V gene are KGHSH and LQKENI. The V end lost 3 bases, the J end lost 2 bases, and 7 bases lay between the germline ends. CDR3 sequence (DNA): TGTGCCAGCTCACCCAGGGGTAACACCGGGGAGCTGTTTTTT. This encodes CASSPRGNTGELFF.

V and J are TRBV27 and TRBJ2-7, with 9 bases lining up with TRBD2. J lost 1 base, V lost 6 bases, and 1 base had no gene match. The CDR3 covers 13 residues. The V gene's germline CDR1 is MNHEY and CDR2 SMNVEV (reference sequence). CDR3: CASRTSGSYEQYF. The DNA of the CDR3 is TGTGCCAGCAGAACTAGCGGGTCCTACGAGCAGTACTTC.

This chain joins TRBV6-1 and TRBJ2-3; D possibly corresponds to TRBD1 (5 bases). Per the germline V gene, CDR1 is MNHNS and CDR2 is SASEGT. Trimming took 10 bases from V and 2 from J, leaving 13 bases between them. CDR3 size: 13 residues. The CDR3 nucleotides are TGTGCCACCAAGGGGTCTACCACAGATACGCAGTATTTT. It translates to CATKGSTTDTQYF.

V and J are TRBV4-1 and TRBJ1-6; 7 bases match TRBD1. Germline V gene lookup returns CDR1 MGHRA and CDR2 YSYEKL. V shed 4 bases, J shed 10 bases, and the junction held 7 bases outside the gene matches. The CDR3 loop spans 14 amino acids. CDR3 sequence (DNA): TGCGCCAGCAGCCTACGACAGGGCGAGTCACCCCTCCACTTT. Encoded protein: CASSLRQGESPLHF.

CDR3 loop: CASSFSGTGAVEQYF. The CDR3 nucleotides read TGCGCCAGCAGCTTCTCTGGTACAGGGGCGGTCGAGCAGTACTTC. The V call is TRBV5-1, the J call TRBJ2-7; 7 positions agree with TRBD1. Trimming took 2 bases from V and 6 from J; bases not matched to a gene: 11. The CDR3 covers 15 residues. Germline V gives CDR1 SGHRS, CDR2 YFSETQ. The full variable domain, in which reference TRBV5-1 and TRBJ2-7 provide the parts outside the CDR3, is KAGVTQTPRYLIKTRGQQVTLSCSPISGHRSVSWYQQTPGQGLQFLFEYFSETQRNKGNFPGRFSGRQFSNSRSEMNVSTLELGDSALYLCASSFSGTGAVEQYFGPGTRLTVT.

This chain links TRBV7-9 with TRBJ1-2, with a weak D call TRBD1 (5 bases). Germline V CDR1 and CDR2: SEHNR, FQNEAQ (reference sequence). This CDR3 spans 15 amino acids. V lost 1 base and J lost 2, with 11 bases in between. CDR3 protein: CASSLGRGGNYGYTF. The CDR3 DNA follows: TGTGCCAGCAGCTTAGGGCGGGGGGGAAACTATGGCTACACCTTC.

The chain links TRBV5-1 to TRBJ2-2; D is perhaps TRBD1 (5 bases). Germline V gene sequence: CDR1 SGHRS, CDR2 YFSETQ. This CDR3 contains 14 residues. V lost 4 bases and J lost 5, with 12 bases in between. The CDR3 DNA follows: TGCGCCAGCAGCCGGCGGCAGGGAACCGGGGAGCTGTTTTTT. Translation: CASSRRQGTGELFF.

The chain employs TRBV29-1 and TRBJ2-1; TRBD2 matches at 8 bases. CDR3 size: 13 residues. V gave up 3 bases and J gave up 7 bases; unmatched junction bases: 5. Per germline, CDR1 SQVTM and CDR2 ANQGSEA. DNA for the CDR3: TGCAGCGTTGATCCTGGACTAGCAAATGAGCAGTTCTTC. Encoded protein: CSVDPGLANEQFF.

V is TRBV28 and J is TRBJ1-1; 8 bases match TRBD1. This CDR3 contains 14 residues. Trimming at V came to 3 bases and at J to 0 bases, leaving 0 bases not matched to a gene. Germline V gives CDR1 MDHEN, CDR2 SYDVKM. The CDR3 coding sequence is TGTGCCAGCAGTTTGGACAGGGTGAACACTGAAGCTTTCTTT. It encodes CASSLDRVNTEAFF.

V gene TRBV4-2 combines with J gene TRBJ2-3, with 7 bases that match TRBD2. The CDR3 consists of 18 residues. Germline V gene sequence: CDR1 LGHNA, CDR2 YNFKEQ. V was clipped by 1 base and J by 0 bases; unmatched bases: 10. The CDR3 region is CASSQVVSSGTSTDTQYF. The CDR3 coding sequence is TGTGCCAGCAGCCAAGTCGTCTCCAGCGGGACTAGCACAGATACGCAGTATTTT.

The V gene is TRBV18, the J gene TRBJ1-2, with 7 bases that match TRBD1. The CDR3 contains 18 residues. Per the germline V gene, CDR1 is KGHSH and CDR2 is LQKENI. With 2 bases clipped from V and 0 bases from J, the junction kept 12 bases outside the gene matches. CDR3 region: CASSPIPNRGSSNYGYTF. The CDR3 DNA follows: TGTGCCAGCTCACCAATTCCTAACAGGGGTTCTTCTAACTATGGCTACACCTTC.

The V and J genes are TRBV5-1 and TRBJ2-1; D is undetermined. Trimming stripped 0 bases from V and 8 bases from J, with 12 bases between. This CDR3 contains 14 residues. CDR1 is SGHRS and CDR2 is YFSETQ in the germline V gene. CDR3 amino acids: CASSLATSQDEQFF. Here the CDR3 DNA reads TGCGCCAGCAGCTTGGCCACCAGTCAGGATGAGCAGTTCTTC.

V usage is TRBV28 and J usage is TRBJ2-5; TRBD2 aligns across 13 bases. Germline V gives CDR1 MDHEN, CDR2 SYDVKM. V was pared by 5 bases and J by 4 bases, with 7 bases of the junction left unmatched. CDR3 length equals 16 residues. The chain's CDR3 is CASSPILAGGGETQYF. The CDR3 DNA follows: TGTGCCAGCAGTCCTATACTAGCGGGAGGGGGAGAGACCCAGTACTTC. The full variable domain, its missing parts supplied by reference TRBV28 and TRBJ2-5, is DVKVTQSSRYLVKRTGEKVFLECVQDMDHENMFWYRQDPGLGLRLIYFSYDVKMKEKGDIPEGYSVSREKKERFSLILESASTNQTSMYLCASSPILAGGGETQYFGPGTRLLVL.

The rearrangement joins TRBV19 to TRBJ2-1; 9 positions agree with TRBD1. With V trimmed by 5 bases and J by 2 bases, 4 bases remained unmatched. This CDR3 contains 15 residues. From germline, CDR1 is LNHDA and CDR2 SQIVND (reference sequence). The CDR3 bases are TGTGCCAGTAGTTTCGGGACAGGGCCCTACAATGAGCAGTTCTTC. Amino acid sequence: CASSFGTGPYNEQFF.

V usage is TRBV4-3 and J usage is TRBJ2-4; 10 bases fit TRBD2. V lost 4 bases to trimming and J lost 0 bases; unmatched junction nucleotides: 3. Per the germline V gene, CDR1 is LGHNA and CDR2 is YSLEER. CDR3 length: 16 amino acids. As DNA, the CDR3 is TGCGCCAGCAGCCCCGGACTAGCGGTAGCCAAAAACATTCAGTACTTC. Its translation: CASSPGLAVAKNIQYF.

The chain joins TRBV30 to TRBJ2-1; 10 bases agree with TRBD2. Germline V CDR1 and CDR2: GTSNPN, SVGIG (reference sequence). The J segment lost 3 bases and the V segment lost 5 bases, leaving 7 bases of the junction unmatched. CDR3 length: 15 amino acids. The CDR3: CAWGGWTSGYNEQFF. Written as DNA, the CDR3 is TGTGCCTGGGGGGGGTGGACTAGCGGCTACAATGAGCAGTTCTTC.

The genes are TRBV7-2 and TRBJ2-7, with TRBD1 as a possible D gene (6 bases). The CDR3 runs to 14 residues. V was shortened by 7 bases and J by 3 bases, with 16 bases between the two germline ends. CDR1 and CDR2 from the germline V gene are SGHTA and FQGNSA. In nucleotides, the CDR3 is TGTGCCAGCAACCTCGGACAGTCGGGCTACGAGCAGTACTTC. It specifies CASNLGQSGYEQYF.

The gene calls are TRBV6-6 and TRBJ2-1, with 8 nucleotides matching TRBD2. The CDR3 runs to 14 residues. In germline, CDR1 is MNHNY, CDR2 SVGAGI (reference sequence). The V segment lost 7 bases and the J segment 2 bases; nucleotides outside the gene matches: 4. The chain's CDR3 is CASTQLAAYNEQFF. The DNA for the CDR3 is TGTGCCAGCACACAACTAGCGGCCTACAATGAGCAGTTCTTC.

The chain carries TRBV27 and TRBJ2-7; TRBD1 aligns across 7 bases. Germline CDR1 is MNHEY and CDR2 is SMNVEV (reference sequence). Germline trimming cut 5 bases from V and 3 bases from J; bases unmatched to any gene: 7. The CDR3 consists of 14 residues. CDR3 coding DNA: TGTGCCAGCAGTCGACAGGGACCAAACTACGAGCAGTACTTC. It translates to CASSRQGPNYEQYF.